This entry concerns a single T cell receptor (beta chain). CDR1 is SQVTM, CDR2 ANQGSEA, per germline. The CDR3 sequence is 13 residues long. The trim removed 4 bases at V and 3 bases at J, leaving 4 bases unmatched. This entry comes from a study of blood T cell repertoires in COVID-19. In the study overall: Collection of acute and convalescent COVID-19 samples took place in the United States, Italy and Spain. PBMCs, B-cell-depleted T cells, or T cells were the source of the cDNA or gDNA that made up the material.

Under the authors' procedure: By means of reference gene primer amplification, nucleated cell counts were estimated. Profiled with immunoSEQ multiplex PCR; TCRdb holds only in-frame clones, not every one. The DNA gave D and trimming, while V, J and clone size come from that table. The data hold roughly 230,000 clones, with roughly 86% observed a single time. Sequenced material: peripheral blood. The chain links TRBV29-1 to TRBJ2-5; 8 nucleotides line up with TRBD1. This TCR came from a man aged 45-65 years with acute or convalescent COVID-19. The CDR3 reads CSVAGTGEETQYF. Written as DNA, the CDR3 is TGCAGCGTTGCCGGGACAGGAGAAGAGACCCAGTACTTC.